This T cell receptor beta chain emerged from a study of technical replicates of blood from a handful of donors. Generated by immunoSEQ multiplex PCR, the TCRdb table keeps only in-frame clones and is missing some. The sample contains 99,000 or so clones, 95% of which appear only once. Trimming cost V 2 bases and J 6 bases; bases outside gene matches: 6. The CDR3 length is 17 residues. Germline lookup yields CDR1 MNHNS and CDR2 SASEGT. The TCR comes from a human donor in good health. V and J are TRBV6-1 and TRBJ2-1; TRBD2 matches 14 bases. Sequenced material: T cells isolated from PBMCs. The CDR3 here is CASSEPGLAGAGNEQFF. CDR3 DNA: TGTGCCAGCAGTGAACCGGGACTAGCGGGAGCGGGCAATGAGCAGTTCTTC.